These 22 T cell receptor beta chains were sequenced from one sample in a study of shared clonotypes between healthy human individuals. TCRdb's table, derived via immunoSEQ multiplex PCR, lists solely in-frame clones and lacks some. The sample consists of 900,000 to 1,200,000 clones, 70% to 80% of them appearing once. Material for sequencing was memory CD4+ T cells from PBMCs. Subset of the sample: CD45RA-negative fraction. These receptors came from a man aged 18 to 29 in good health. Some clones in this sample may be carry-over from other donors' samples.

This sequence joins TRBV27 and TRBJ1-5, with a possible D match to TRBD1 (5 bases). V was trimmed by 5 bases and J by 0 bases, leaving 14 bases between them. Looked up from germline, CDR1 is MNHEY and CDR2 is SMNVEV (reference sequence). The CDR3 extends over 16 amino acids. The CDR3 DNA follows: TGTGCCAGCAGTCCAAGGTGGGGCAATAGCAATCAGCCCCAGCATTTT. This codes for CASSPRWGNSNQPQHF.

The rearrangement links TRBV5-1 to TRBJ1-5; a weak D match, TRBD1 (5 bases). Between the trimmed V and J ends, which lost 1 base and 7 bases, there was a span of 12 bases. CDR1 SGHRS and CDR2 YFSETQ come from the germline V gene. This CDR3 is 14 amino acids long. The CDR3 protein is CASSLYLGGQPQHF. The CDR3 bases are TGCGCCAGCAGCTTGTACCTGGGGGGGCAGCCCCAGCATTTT.

This chain joins TRBV5-5 and TRBJ2-2; maybe TRBD1 (5 bases). Between the trimmed V and J ends, which lost 7 bases and 2 bases, there was a span of 9 bases. CDR1 and CDR2 (germline): SGHKS, YYEKEE (reference sequence). This CDR3 is built from 13 residues. This chain's CDR3 is CASADSNTGELFF. CDR3 sequence (DNA): TGTGCCAGCGCCGACAGCAACACCGGGGAGCTGTTTTTT.

The rearrangement uses TRBV25-1 and TRBJ1-4; no reliable D call. V dropped 1 base and J dropped 8 bases, with 14 bases sitting between them. From germline, CDR1 is MGHDK and CDR2 SYGVNS. The CDR3 contains 15 residues. The CDR3 spells CASSELGEGWEKLFF. The CDR3 nucleotides are TGTGCCAGCAGTGAATTAGGAGAGGGATGGGAAAAACTGTTTTTT.

The rearrangement uses TRBV7-9 and TRBJ2-4; TRBD1 matches 8 bases. The CDR3 totals 17 residues. The V gene end was trimmed by 1 base and the J gene end by 1 base; junction bases not matched to a gene: 6. Per the germline V gene, CDR1 is SEHNR and CDR2 is FQNEAQ (reference sequence). In DNA form, the CDR3 reads TGTGCCAGCAGCTTAGACGGACAGGGTGAGGCCAAAAACATTCAGTACTTC. It encodes CASSLDGQGEAKNIQYF.

This chain links TRBV29-1 with TRBJ2-5, with D perhaps given as TRBD1 or TRBD2 (6 bases each). The CDR3 is 13 residues long. Germline V gene lookup returns CDR1 SQVTM and CDR2 ANQGSEA. V lost 5 bases and J 2 bases, leaving 12 bases between the germline ends. CDR3 protein: CSVLGGMQETQYF. In DNA, the CDR3 is TGCAGCGTTTTAGGGGGGATGCAAGAGACCCAGTACTTC. Variable domain in full (rest from reference TRBV29-1 and TRBJ2-5): SAVISQKPSRDICQRGTSLTIQCQVDSQVTMMFWYRQQPGQSLTLIATANQGSEATYESGFVIDKFPISRPNLTFSTLTVSNMSPEDSSIYLCSVLGGMQETQYFGPGTRLLVL.

The CDR3 nucleotides read TGTGCCAGCAGCCCACCGGCGGGCGGGAGGGAGTTCTTC. Protein sequence: CASSPPAGGREFF. The chain links TRBV7-9 to TRBJ2-1; 9 positions agree with TRBD2. The CDR3 sequence is 13 residues long. The J segment lost 14 bases and the V segment lost 5 bases, leaving 10 bases of the junction unmatched. Per the germline V gene, CDR1 is SEHNR and CDR2 is FQNEAQ (reference sequence).

V gene TRBV28 combines with J gene TRBJ2-1; 11 bases are a match to TRBD1. CDR3 length equals 15 residues. The V segment lost 6 bases and the J segment 9 bases; nucleotides outside the gene matches: 10. From germline, CDR1 is MDHEN and CDR2 SYDVKM. The CDR3 DNA reads as TGTGCCAGCAGGTCCGGGACAGGGGGTATGGGTGAGCAGTTCTTC. It encodes CASRSGTGGMGEQFF. The whole variable domain, remainder taken from reference TRBV28 and TRBJ2-1, is DVKVTQSSRYLVKRTGEKVFLECVQDMDHENMFWYRQDPGLGLRLIYFSYDVKMKEKGDIPEGYSVSREKKERFSLILESASTNQTSMYLCASRSGTGGMGEQFFGPGTRLTVL.

This rearrangement joins TRBV19 to TRBJ1-2, with unresolved D. The CDR3 sequence is 14 residues long. Germline CDR1 and CDR2: LNHDA and SQIVND (reference sequence). Trimming removed 3 bases at V and 6 bases at J, with 14 bases between. The CDR3 here is CASSMGGRGNGYTF. For the CDR3, the DNA is TGTGCCAGTAGTATGGGCGGCCGGGGAAATGGCTACACCTTC.

This chain's CDR3 is CASSGTGSDYNEQFF. The CDR3 nucleotides read TGTGCCAGCAGTGGCACAGGGTCGGACTACAATGAGCAGTTCTTC. The V and J genes are TRBV6-1 and TRBJ2-1, with D possibly being TRBD1 (6 bases). Germline assignment: CDR1 MNHNS and CDR2 SASEGT. V was clipped by 4 bases and J by 3 bases, with 13 bases between them. CDR3 size: 15 residues.

The chain employs TRBV11-2 and TRBJ1-1, with D tentatively TRBD1 (6 bases). There are 13 residues in the CDR3. Germline CDR1 and CDR2: SGHAT and FQNNGV. Trimming stripped 2 bases from V and 6 bases from J, with 10 bases between. The CDR3 DNA sequence: TGTGCCAGCAGCTTATCCGGGACACCTGAAGCTTTCTTT. Amino acids: CASSLSGTPEAFF.

This clone was detected only a few times. The J gene is TRBJ1-1, the V gene TRBV30; D possibly corresponds to TRBD1 (5 bases). The V gene's germline CDR1 is GTSNPN and CDR2 SVGIG (reference sequence). The CDR3 is 13 amino acids. Trimming left V 7 bases short and J 1 base short, with 13 bases between. The CDR3 DNA reads TGTGCCTACATCAACAGGCGGAACACTGAAGCTTTCTTT. This encodes CAYINRRNTEAFF.

The chain recombines TRBV14 with TRBJ1-2, with D perhaps matching TRBD1 (5 bases). Trimming removed 3 bases at V and 8 bases at J, with 16 bases between. Germline V CDR1 and CDR2: SGHDN, FVKESK. CDR3 length: 14 amino acids. CDR3: CASSQDNRARGYTF. In nucleotides, the CDR3 is TGTGCCAGCAGCCAGGACAACCGGGCGCGCGGCTACACCTTC.

This clone turned up a few times. Other nucleotide sequences in the sample specify the same CDR3. V gene TRBV5-1 combines with J gene TRBJ1-4, with TRBD1 identical over 7 bases. Germline CDR1 is SGHRS and CDR2 is YFSETQ. CDR3 length equals 14 residues. Losses at the gene ends were 4 bases for V and 6 bases for J; bases not matched to a gene: 6. The CDR3 nucleotides read TGCGCCAGCAGCGATACAGGGGTGGATGAAAAACTGTTTTTT. This gives the protein CASSDTGVDEKLFF. The full variable domain, rest sourced from reference TRBV5-1 and TRBJ1-4, is KAGVTQTPRYLIKTRGQQVTLSCSPISGHRSVSWYQQTPGQGLQFLFEYFSETQRNKGNFPGRFSGRQFSNSRSEMNVSTLELGDSALYLCASSDTGVDEKLFFGSGTQLSVL.

About this clone itself: The conserved closing phenylalanine or tryptophan is absent in this CDR3, likely reflecting a read error. No DNA is shown, since the ends of the CDR3 on it are uncertain; the CDR3 is the one TCRdb lists. This chain joins TRBV27 and TRBJ1-4; TRBD1 is taken as the D call from the table, unchecked against the DNA. Germline V CDR1 and CDR2: MNHEY, SMNVEV (reference sequence). The CDR3 is 9 amino acids in total, end residues counted. The CDR3 is CASSPTGFP.

The gene calls are TRBV27 and TRBJ2-1; weak D call: TRBD1 (6 bases). Germline values: CDR1 MNHEY, CDR2 SMNVEV (reference sequence). The V and J ends lost 4 bases and 4 bases respectively, with 14 bases between them. The CDR3 is made up of 15 amino acids. CDR3 bases: TGTGCCAGCAGTTACGGACAGATCCCGTACAATGAGCAGTTCTTC. This sequence encodes CASSYGQIPYNEQFF.

The J gene is TRBJ2-3, the V gene TRBV30; 7 nucleotides align to TRBD1. The CDR3 covers 14 residues. V gave up 2 bases and J gave up 2 bases; unmatched junction bases: 4. CDR1 GTSNPN and CDR2 SVGIG come from the germline V gene (reference sequence). In DNA form, the CDR3 reads TGTGCCTGGAGTCGGGACAGAAACACAGATACGCAGTATTTT. Protein: CAWSRDRNTDTQYF.

The rearrangement joins TRBV27 to TRBJ2-7; the match to TRBD2 covers 7 bases. CDR3 length equals 13 residues. Germline CDR1 MNHEY, CDR2 SMNVEV (reference sequence). V shed 7 bases, J shed 5 bases, and the junction held 8 bases outside the gene matches. CDR3 amino acids: CASICGRDHEQYF. The CDR3 DNA sequence: TGTGCCAGCATTTGCGGGAGAGACCACGAGCAGTACTTC.

This sequence joins TRBV4-1 and TRBJ2-6; TRBD1 is a possible D gene (6 bases). This CDR3 has 17 amino acids. Trimming left V 1 base short and J 5 bases short, with 15 bases between. CDR1 and CDR2 from the germline V gene are MGHRA and YSYEKL. The CDR3 coding sequence is TGCGCCAGCAGCCAAGGAAGACAGGTCGGTAGGGCCAACGTCCTGACTTTC. It codes for CASSQGRQVGRANVLTF.

The chain combines TRBV6-1 with TRBJ2-3; TRBD2 might be the D (6 bases). Trimming left V 4 bases short and J 1 base short, with 9 bases between. This CDR3 has 14 amino acids. Germline V gene lookup returns CDR1 MNHNS and CDR2 SASEGT. The CDR3 region is CASSAGLRTDTQYF. The CDR3 DNA is TGTGCCAGCAGTGCGGGACTGCGCACAGATACGCAGTATTTT.

The chain employs TRBV6-1 and TRBJ2-7, with D perhaps given as TRBD1 or TRBD2 (5 bases each). Germline V lookup: CDR1 MNHNS, CDR2 SASEGT. Trimming took off 4 bases at V and 0 bases at J, with 10 bases between the two ends. There are 14 residues in the CDR3. The DNA for the CDR3 is TGTGCCAGCAGTGTCAGGGAGAGCTCCTACGAGCAGTACTTC. Translating gives CASSVRESSYEQYF.

This clone was recorded a few times. The rearrangement joins TRBV29-1 to TRBJ1-1, with 8 bases aligning to TRBD1. Trimming removed 7 bases from V and 0 bases from J; junction bases left unmatched: 7. This CDR3 is built from 14 residues. Germline-derived CDR1 and CDR2 are SQVTM and ANQGSEA. CDR3 sequence (DNA): TGCAGCGCCGGTCAGGGGGCGATGAACACTGAAGCTTTCTTT. The encoded protein is CSAGQGAMNTEAFF.